This T cell receptor (beta chain) came from a study of cytomegalovirus exposure and HLA in healthy donors. The PCR contained 60 Vbeta and 13 Jbeta primers. Clones were read by immunoSEQ multiplex PCR, and TCRdb kept only the in-frame ones, dropping some. The sample carries 150,000 to 200,000 clones, around 76% recorded once. About this clone: Its antigen is as yet unknown. One end of the junction varies from germline; a read error may be responsible.

Points from the study as a whole: The authors later found HLA-associated TCR beta chains more clonally expanded than equally common others.

The sequence was collected from a woman between 40 and 55 years old in good health and CMV-seronegative. The sample consisted of PBMCs.

CDR3 DNA sequence: TGTGCTAGCAGCTTCAGGGGCGGGAGGGAAGAGACCCAGTACTTC. Translating gives CASSFRGGREETQYF. The gene calls are TRBV7-7 and TRBJ2-5, with TRBD2 identical over 9 bases. Looked up from germline, CDR1 is SSHAT and CDR2 is FNYEAQ (reference sequence). The CDR3 has 15 residues.